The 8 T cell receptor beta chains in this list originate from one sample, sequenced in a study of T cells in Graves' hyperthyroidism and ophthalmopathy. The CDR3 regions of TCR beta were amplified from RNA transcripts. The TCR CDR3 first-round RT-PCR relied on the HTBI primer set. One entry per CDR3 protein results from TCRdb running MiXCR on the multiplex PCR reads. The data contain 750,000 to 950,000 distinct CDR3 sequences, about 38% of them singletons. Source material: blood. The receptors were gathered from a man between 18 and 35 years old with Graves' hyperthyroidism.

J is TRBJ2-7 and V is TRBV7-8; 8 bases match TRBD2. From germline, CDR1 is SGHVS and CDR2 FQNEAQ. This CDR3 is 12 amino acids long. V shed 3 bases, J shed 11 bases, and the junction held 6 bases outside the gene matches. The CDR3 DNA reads TGTGCCAGCAGCTTCTCGGGGGGGGCGGAGTACTTC. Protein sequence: CASSFSGGAEYF.

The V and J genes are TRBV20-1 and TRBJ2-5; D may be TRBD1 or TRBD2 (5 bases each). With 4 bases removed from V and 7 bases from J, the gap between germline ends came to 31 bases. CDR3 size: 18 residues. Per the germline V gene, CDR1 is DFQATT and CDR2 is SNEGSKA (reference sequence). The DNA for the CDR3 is TGCAGTGCTACGTTGGGGGATGGTACAGCCCCAGGGAGTGGGACCCAGTACTTC. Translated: CSATLGDGTAPGSGTQYF.

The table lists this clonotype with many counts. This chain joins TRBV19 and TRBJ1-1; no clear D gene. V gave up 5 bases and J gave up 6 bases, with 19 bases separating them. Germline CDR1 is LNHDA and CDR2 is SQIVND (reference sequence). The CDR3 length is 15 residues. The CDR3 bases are TGTGCCAGTAGTCCCAAGGACGGGAGATACGCTGAAGCTTTCTTT. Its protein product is CASSPKDGRYAEAFF.

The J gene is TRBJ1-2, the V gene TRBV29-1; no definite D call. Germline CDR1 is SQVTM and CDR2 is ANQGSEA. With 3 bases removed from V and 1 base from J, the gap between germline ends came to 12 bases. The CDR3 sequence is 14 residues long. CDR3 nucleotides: TGCAGCGTTGAGGGCCAAGAAAGTAACTATGGCTACACCTTC. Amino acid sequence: CSVEGQESNYGYTF. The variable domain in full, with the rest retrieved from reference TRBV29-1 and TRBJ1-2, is SAVISQKPSRDICQRGTSLTIQCQVDSQVTMMFWYRQQPGQSLTLIATANQGSEATYESGFVIDKFPISRPNLTFSTLTVSNMSPEDSSIYLCSVEGQESNYGYTFGSGTRLTVV.

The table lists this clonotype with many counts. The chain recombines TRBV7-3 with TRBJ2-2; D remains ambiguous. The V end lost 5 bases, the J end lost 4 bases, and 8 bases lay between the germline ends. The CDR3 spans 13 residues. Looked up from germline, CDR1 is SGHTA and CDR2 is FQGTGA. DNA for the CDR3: TGTGCCAGCAGCCCAGGCACCACCGGGGAGCTGTTTTTT. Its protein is CASSPGTTGELFF. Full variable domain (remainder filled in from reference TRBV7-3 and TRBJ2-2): GAGVSQTPSNKVTEKGKYVELRCDPISGHTALYWYRQSLGQGPEFLIYFQGTGAADDSGLPNDRFFAVRPEGSVSTLKIQRTERGDSAVYLCASSPGTTGELFFGEGSRLTVL.

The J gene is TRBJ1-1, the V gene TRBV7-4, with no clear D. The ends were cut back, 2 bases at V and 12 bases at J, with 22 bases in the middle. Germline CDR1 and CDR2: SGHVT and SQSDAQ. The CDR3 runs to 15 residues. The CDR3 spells CASSLTRWANVLTFF. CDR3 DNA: TGTGCCAGCAGCTTAACTCGGTGGGCCAACGTCCTGACTTTCTTT. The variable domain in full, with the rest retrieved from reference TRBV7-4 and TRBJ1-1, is GAGVSQSPRYKVAKRGRDVALRCDSISGHVTLYWYRQTLGQGSEVLTYSQSDAQRDKSGRPSGRFSAERPERSVSTLKIQRTEQGDSAVYLCASSLTRWANVLTFFGQGTRLTVV.

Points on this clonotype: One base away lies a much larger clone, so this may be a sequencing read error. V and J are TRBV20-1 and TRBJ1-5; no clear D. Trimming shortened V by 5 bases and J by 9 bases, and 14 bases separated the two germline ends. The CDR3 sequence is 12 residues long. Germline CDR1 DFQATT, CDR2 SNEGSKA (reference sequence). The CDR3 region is CSARRPERPQHF. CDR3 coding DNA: TGCAGTGCTCGCAGGCCTGAGAGGCCCCAGCATTTT.

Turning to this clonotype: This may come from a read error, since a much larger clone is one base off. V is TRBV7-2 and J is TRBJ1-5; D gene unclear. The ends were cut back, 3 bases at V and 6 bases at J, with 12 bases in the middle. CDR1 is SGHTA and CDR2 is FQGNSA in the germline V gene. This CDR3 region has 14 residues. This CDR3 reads CASSLKDLGQPQHF. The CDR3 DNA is TGTGCCAGCAGCTTGAAGGATTTGGGTCAGCCCCAGCATTTT. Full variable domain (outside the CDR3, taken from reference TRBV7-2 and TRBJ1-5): GAGVSQSPSNKVTEKGKDVELRCDPISGHTALYWYRQSLGQGLEFLIYFQGNSAPDKSGLPSDRFSAERTGGSVSTLTIQRTQQEDSAVYLCASSLKDLGQPQHFGDGTRLSIL.